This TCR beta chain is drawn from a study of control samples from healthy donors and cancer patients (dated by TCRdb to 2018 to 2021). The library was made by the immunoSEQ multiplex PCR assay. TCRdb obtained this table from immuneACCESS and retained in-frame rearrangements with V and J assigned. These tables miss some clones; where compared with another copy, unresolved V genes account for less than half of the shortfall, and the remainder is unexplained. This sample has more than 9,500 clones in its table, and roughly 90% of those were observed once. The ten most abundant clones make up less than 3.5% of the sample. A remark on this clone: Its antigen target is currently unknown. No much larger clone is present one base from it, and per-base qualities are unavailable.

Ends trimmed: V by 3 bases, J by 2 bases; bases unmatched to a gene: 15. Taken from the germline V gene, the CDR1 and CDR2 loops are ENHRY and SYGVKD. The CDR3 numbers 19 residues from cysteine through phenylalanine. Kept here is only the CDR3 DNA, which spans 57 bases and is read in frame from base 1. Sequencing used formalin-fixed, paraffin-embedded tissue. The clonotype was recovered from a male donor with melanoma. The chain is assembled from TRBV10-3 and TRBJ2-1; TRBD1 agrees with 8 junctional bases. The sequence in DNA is TGTGCCATCAGTGATTCAGGGGGTGACAGGGGAAGAGCCTACAATGAGCAGTTCTTC. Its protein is CAISDSGGDRGRAYNEQFF.